This is a list of T cell receptor beta chains from one sample in a study of CD8+ T cells in alopecia areata. The table came from immunoSEQ multiplex PCR; TCRdb's copy has only in-frame clones and leaves some out. The repertoire has some 240,000 clones, 50% to 65% of them found once; the top ten carry less than 0.6%. This specimen was CD4+ T cells sorted from blood, taken at week 0. These receptors originate from a human donor with alopecia areata. The CDR3 runs from the conserved cysteine through the conserved F or W. D genes are given only for firm matches. Clone sizes are given selectively: once, few, many, or a class where the clone is expanded.

v_gene	d_gene	j_gene	abundance	CDR3nt	CDR3aa
TRBV6-1	-	TRBJ2-7	few	TGTGCCAGCAGTACGGACAGAGGCTACGAGCAGTACTTC	CASSTDRGYEQYF
TRBV11-2	TRBD1	TRBJ1-1	once	TGTGCCAGCAGCTCCCATGACAGGGTCCCTGAAGCTTTCTTT	CASSSHDRVPEAFF
TRBV29-1	-	TRBJ2-5	few	TGCAGCGTACAGGTTGGGGAGACCCAGTACTTC	CSVQVGETQYF
TRBV30	-	TRBJ2-7	-	TGTGCCTGGAGTGCCGGGGGCAGGGGACCCTACGAGCAGTACTTC	CAWSAGGRGPYEQYF
TRBV10-1	-	TRBJ2-3	few	TGCGCCAGCAGTGAGTCGGCGGCTAGCACAGATACGCAGTATTTT	CASSESAASTDTQYF
TRBV7-2	-	TRBJ1-5	-	TGTGCCAGCAGCTTGAGGATTAGCAATCAGCCCCAGCATTTT	CASSLRISNQPQHF
TRBV6-5	TRBD1	TRBJ2-1	few	TGTGCCAGCAGTGAGACAGGGGGTTACAATGAGCAGTTCTTC	CASSETGGYNEQFF
TRBV4-1	-	TRBJ2-1	few	TGCGCCAGCAGCCACCAAAACAGGGCCTATTCCTACAATGAGCAGTTCTTC	CASSHQNRAYSYNEQFF
TRBV30	-	TRBJ2-3	-	TGTGCCTGGAGTGCCTATCCGACAGCAGATACGCAGTATTTT	CAWSAYPTADTQYF
TRBV4-1	-	TRBJ1-2	-	TGTGCCAGCAGCCAAGGGGACTATGGCTACACCTTC	CASSQGDYGYTF
TRBV6-5	-	TRBJ2-1	-	TGTGCCAGCAGTTACGGGGTAGTTGTAAACAATGAGCAGTTCTTC	CASSYGVVVNNEQFF
TRBV19	-	TRBJ2-1	-	TGTGCCAGTAGTATCCCTCTAGCCGACGTCTACAATGAGCAGTTCTTC	CASSIPLADVYNEQFF
TRBV6-5	-	TRBJ2-7	once	TGTGCCAGCAGTGTGACAGGTAGCGAGCAGTACTTC	CASSVTGSEQYF
TRBV2	-	TRBJ1-2	few	TGTGCCAGCAGAGTTGGACAGATAAATGGCTACACCTTC	CASRVGQINGYTF
TRBV18	-	TRBJ2-2	-	TGTGCCAGCTCACCACAAACCGGAGGCGGGGAGCTGTTTTTT	CASSPQTGGGELFF
TRBV5-6	TRBD2	TRBJ2-1	-	TGTGCCAGCAACTCCGGGACTAGCCCCTACAATGAGCAGTTCTTC	CASNSGTSPYNEQFF
TRBV7-2	-	TRBJ1-5	-	TGTGCCAGCAGCTTGGGAGGAGCGGGCAGGAATCAGCCCCAGCATTTT	CASSLGGAGRNQPQHF
TRBV4-1	TRBD2	TRBJ2-1	-	TGCGCCAGCAGCCGCCCCGGGACTAGCGGGAGGAATGAGCAGTTCTTC	CASSRPGTSGRNEQFF
TRBV30	-	TRBJ1-2	few	TGTGCCTGGAGTGTACTGTACAATGGCTACACCTTC	CAWSVLYNGYTF
TRBV5-6	-	TRBJ1-1	-	TGTGCCAGCAGCCGTCGGGCGTCACTGAACACTGAAGCTTTCTTT	CASSRRASLNTEAFF
TRBV10-3	-	TRBJ2-7	-	TGTGCCATCAGTGACAGGGCCTACGAGCAGTACTTC	CAISDRAYEQYF
TRBV30	-	TRBJ2-2	-	TGTGCCTGGAGTAGTAACAGTAACACCGGGGAGCTGTTTTTT	CAWSSNSNTGELFF
TRBV30	-	TRBJ1-1	-	TGTGCCTGGAGTGTCAAGGGAACTCGTACTGAAGCTTTCTTT	CAWSVKGTRTEAFF
TRBV7-8	TRBD2	TRBJ2-5	once	TGTGCCAGCAGCACGGGACTAGTAGGGGAGACCCAGTACTTC	CASSTGLVGETQYF
TRBV14	-	TRBJ2-7	-	TGTGCCAGCAGCCAGCTTCAGGGGCCCTCCTACGAGCAGTACTTC	CASSQLQGPSYEQYF
TRBV19	-	TRBJ1-1	-	TGTGCCAGTAGTAACGCCCCAGCGGAAGCTTTCTTT	CASSNAPAEAFF
TRBV4-1	-	TRBJ1-4	few	TGCGCCAGCAGCCAAGCTCGAAGGGAAAAACTGTTTTTT	CASSQARREKLFF
TRBV29-1	-	TRBJ1-1	few	TGCAGCGTTGAGGACGCTCTGAACACTGAAGCTTTCTTT	CSVEDALNTEAFF
TRBV18	-	TRBJ2-5	-	TGTGCCAGCTCACCAAATGATGGGAGGAAGACCCAGTACTTC	CASSPNDGRKTQYF
TRBV29-1	-	TRBJ1-1	few	TGCAGCGTTGAAGAAGACAGGAATTCCCGATTT	CSVEEDRNSRF
TRBV6-6	TRBD2	TRBJ2-3	-	TGTGCCAGCAGTTCCCGACTAGCAGGGGATACGCAGTATTTT	CASSSRLAGDTQYF
TRBV18	TRBD1	TRBJ2-7	few	TGTGCCAGCTCACCGGACAGGGCGGGTGAGCAGTACTTC	CASSPDRAGEQYF
TRBV30	TRBD2	TRBJ2-7	-	TGTGCCTGGAGTTCCTCTGGGAGTAGCGGGATCTACGAGCAGTACTTC	CAWSSSGSSGIYEQYF